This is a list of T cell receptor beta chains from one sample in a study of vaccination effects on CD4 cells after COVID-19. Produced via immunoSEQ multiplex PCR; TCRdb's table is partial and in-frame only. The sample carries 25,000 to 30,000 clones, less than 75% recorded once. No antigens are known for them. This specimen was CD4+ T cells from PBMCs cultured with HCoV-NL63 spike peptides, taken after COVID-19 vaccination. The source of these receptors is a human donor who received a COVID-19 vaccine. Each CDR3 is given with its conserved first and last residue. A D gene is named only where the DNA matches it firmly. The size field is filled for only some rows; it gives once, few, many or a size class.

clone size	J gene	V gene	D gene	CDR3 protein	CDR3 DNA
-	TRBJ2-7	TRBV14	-	CASSQGGVKQYF	TGTGCCAGCAGCCAAGGCGGAGTAAAGCAGTACTTC
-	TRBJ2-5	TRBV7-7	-	CASSFGRQETQYF	TGTGCCAGCAGCTTCGGACGGCAAGAGACCCAGTACTTC
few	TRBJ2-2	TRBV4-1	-	CASSRIGRGPSPGELFF	TGCGCCAGCAGCCGAATAGGCAGGGGACCTTCTCCCGGGGAGCTGTTTTTT
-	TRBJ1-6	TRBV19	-	CASSIGLDNSPLHF	TGTGCCAGTAGTATCGGTCTCGATAATTCACCCCTCCACTTT
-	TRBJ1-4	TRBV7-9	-	CASSLGRVNEKLFF	TGTGCCAGCAGCTTAGGAAGGGTAAATGAAAAACTGTTTTTT
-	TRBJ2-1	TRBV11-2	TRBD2	CASRPTSGDTYNEQFF	TGTGCCAGCAGACCTACTAGCGGAGACACCTACAATGAGCAGTTCTTC
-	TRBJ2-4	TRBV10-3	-	CAISKGGSAKNIQYF	TGTGCCATCAGTAAAGGGGGTTCGGCCAAAAACATTCAGTACTTC
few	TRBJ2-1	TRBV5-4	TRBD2	CASSRSGGASYNEQFF	TGTGCCAGCAGCCGAAGCGGGGGGGCTTCCTACAATGAGCAGTTCTTC
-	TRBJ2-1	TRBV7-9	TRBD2	CASTLRSSVGAGLYNEQFF	TGTGCCAGCACCTTGCGGAGTTCCGTGGGAGCGGGGCTATACAATGAGCAGTTCTTC
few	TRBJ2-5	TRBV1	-	CTSSQGRLVGQTQYF	TGCACCAGCAGCCAAGGAAGACTAGTCGGGCAGACCCAGTACTTC
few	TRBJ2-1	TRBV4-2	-	CASSQDRERVGSYNEQFF	TGTGCCAGCAGCCAAGATCGGGAGCGGGTTGGCTCCTACAATGAGCAGTTCTTC
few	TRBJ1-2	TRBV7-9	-	CASSWGPSYGYTF	TGTGCCAGCAGCTGGGGGCCGTCCTATGGCTACACCTTC
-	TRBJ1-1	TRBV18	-	CASSPRGGSEAFF	TGTGCCAGCTCACCACGGGGGGGCTCTGAAGCTTTCTTT
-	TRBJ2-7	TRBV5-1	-	CASMANYPAPYEQYF	TGCGCCAGCATGGCGAACTATCCAGCCCCATACGAGCAGTACTTC
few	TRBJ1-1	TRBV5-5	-	CASSLVDNMNTEAFF	TGTGCCAGCAGCTTGGTGGACAATATGAACACTGAAGCTTTCTTT
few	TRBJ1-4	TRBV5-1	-	CASSRDATTNEKLFF	TGCGCCAGCAGCCGCGACGCTACAACTAATGAAAAACTGTTTTTT
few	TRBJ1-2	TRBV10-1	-	CASSATGPYGYTF	TGCGCCAGCAGCGCTACAGGGCCTTATGGCTACACCTTC
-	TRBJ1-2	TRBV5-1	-	CASSSATAGIDYGYTF	TGCGCCAGCAGCTCGGCGACGGCGGGGATAGACTATGGCTACACCTTC
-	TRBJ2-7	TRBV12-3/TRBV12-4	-	CASSLAGYEQYF	TGTGCCAGCAGTTTGGCGGGCTACGAGCAGTACTTC
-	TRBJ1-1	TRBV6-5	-	CASTGGLRTEAFF	TGTGCCAGCACGGGGGGCCTGCGGACTGAAGCTTTCTTT
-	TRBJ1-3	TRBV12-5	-	CASGTRTAGNTIYF	TGTGCTAGTGGTACCAGGACAGCTGGAAACACCATATATTTT
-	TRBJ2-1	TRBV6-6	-	CATAGTRVNNEQFF	TGTGCCACCGCGGGGACGCGGGTGAACAATGAGCAGTTCTTC
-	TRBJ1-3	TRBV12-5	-	CASGLLAPSGRFGNTIYF	TGTGCTAGTGGTTTGCTGGCCCCTAGTGGAAGGTTCGGAAACACCATATATTTT
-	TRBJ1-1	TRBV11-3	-	CASSLGPTTEAFF	TGTGCCAGCAGCTTAGGCCCGACAACTGAAGCTTTCTTT
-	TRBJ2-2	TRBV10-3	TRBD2	CAISDGSGRHTGELFF	TGTGCCATCAGTGATGGGAGCGGGAGGCACACCGGGGAGCTGTTTTTT
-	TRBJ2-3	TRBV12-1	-	CASSHYLTSLTDTQYF	TGTGCCAGCAGCCATTACCTAACTAGCCTCACAGATACGCAGTATTTT
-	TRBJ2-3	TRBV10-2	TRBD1	CASRGRGRGVYF	TGCGCCAGCAGGGGCAGGGGGCGCGGGGTGTATTTT
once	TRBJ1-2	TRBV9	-	CASSVASYGYTF	TGTGCCAGCAGCGTAGCCAGCTATGGCTACACCTTC
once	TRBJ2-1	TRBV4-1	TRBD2	CASSQDRAGWPYNEQFF	TGCGCCAGCAGCCAAGATAGAGCGGGGTGGCCCTACAATGAGCAGTTCTTC